This T cell receptor beta chain was documented in a study of beta chain features in type 1 diabetes. Study overall: Examination covered under 120 million sorted cells spanning all samples. Points from the study as a whole: cDNA-based sequencing might over-represent cells highly expressing TCR. TCRB CDR3 length was moderately but significantly reduced in all four CD4+ subsets of Type 1 diabetes patients.

In the case of this clone: Antigen: not known.

Naive, central memory, regulatory and stem cell-like memory cells within the CD4+ compartment were sorted using CD45RO/CCR7/CD25/CD127/CD95/CD27. Investigators reverse transcribed all isolated RNA, so they sequenced expressed TCRB transcripts. TCRdb's copy holds only in-frame clones and misses some; the assay was immunoSEQ multiplex PCR. The data hold 630,000 or so clones, with more than 12% observed a single time. The V end was cut by 0 bases, the J end by 4 bases, with 14 bases between. CDR3 length: 16 residues. Per the germline V gene, CDR1 is SEHNR and CDR2 is FQNEAQ (reference sequence). The TCR comes from a young man with type 1 diabetes. V gene TRBV7-9 combines with J gene TRBJ2-3, with D possibly matching TRBD1 (6 bases). Material: naive CD4+ T cells from blood. The CDR3 loop is CASSLAGTRAADTQYF. CDR3 DNA: TGTGCCAGCAGCTTAGCGGGGACAAGGGCGGCAGATACGCAGTATTTT.